This TCR beta chain was documented in a study of response to subunit inactivated influenza vaccine. Study outcomes and limitations: The study's authors posited that every seasonal influenza vaccination enlists few new T cells.

MiXCR was run by TCRdb on the RT-PCR reads, yielding one entry per CDR3 protein. The table records roughly 630,000 distinct CDR3 sequences, around 15% of them present only once. Regarding this clonotype: Its specificity is not known.

CDR1 and CDR2 (germline): MNHEY, SVGEGT. With 7 bases removed from V and 3 bases from J, the gap between germline ends came to 16 bases. The CDR3 spans 14 residues. Sample: PBMCs from blood, taken 14 days before vaccination. This receptor was identified in a man aged 50-59 years who received an inactivated influenza vaccine. The rearrangement uses TRBV6-2 or TRBV6-3 and TRBJ2-7, with D possibly being TRBD1 (7 bases). The CDR3 loop is CASNIGQDYYEQYF. The CDR3 DNA sequence: TGTGCCAGCAATATAGGACAGGACTACTACGAGCAGTACTTC.